This passage covers 26 T cell receptor beta chains from one sample sequenced in a study of CD8 T cells in Susac syndrome. Random hexamers were used to reverse transcribe the RNA input (about 0.45 to 1 ug). MiXCR was run by TCRdb on the immunoSEQ multiplex PCR reads, yielding one entry per CDR3 protein. This table has around 140,000 distinct CDR3 sequences, approximately 94% appearing once. The sequencing input was CD4+ T cells from PBMCs. The receptors come from a human donor in good health.

The rearrangement joins TRBV5-6 to TRBJ2-2; 12 nucleotides align to TRBD2. There are 16 residues in the CDR3. Per the germline V gene, CDR1 is SGHDT and CDR2 is YYEEEE. V shed 5 bases, J shed 0 bases, and the junction held 2 bases outside the gene matches. The CDR3 is CASRGLAGPNTGELFF. The CDR3 nucleotides read TGTGCCAGCAGGGGACTAGCGGGCCCGAACACCGGGGAGCTGTTTTTT.

The chain carries TRBV2 and TRBJ2-1; D remains unclear. This CDR3 region has 12 residues. Per germline, CDR1 SNHLY and CDR2 FYNNEI. The ends were cut back, 0 bases at V and 9 bases at J, with 6 bases in the middle. The chain's CDR3 is CASSEAWGEQFF. The CDR3 nucleotides are TGTGCCAGCAGTGAAGCGTGGGGTGAGCAGTTCTTC.

The chain recombines TRBV6-6 with TRBJ1-3; TRBD1 is a possible D gene (5 bases). V lost 0 bases and J lost 4, with 10 bases in between. This CDR3 region has 15 residues. Germline CDR1 is MNHNY and CDR2 is SVGAGI (reference sequence). In nucleotides, the CDR3 is TGTGCCAGCAGTTACTCGGAGGGGCCCGGAAACACCATATATTTT. This sequence encodes CASSYSEGPGNTIYF.

The rearrangement joins TRBV11-2 to TRBJ2-7, with D hard to call. Germline V gene data show CDR1 as SGHAT and CDR2 as FQNNGV. Trimming took 3 bases from V and 6 from J, leaving 9 bases between them. The CDR3 loop spans 12 amino acids. The CDR3 protein is CASSLTLSEQYF. The CDR3 DNA is TGTGCCAGCAGCTTGACTTTGTCCGAGCAGTACTTC.

The chain is built from TRBV10-3 and TRBJ2-1; 10 bases align to TRBD2. Germline CDR1 and CDR2: ENHRY and SYGVKD. This CDR3 has 13 residues. Trimming removed 10 bases from V and 7 bases from J; junction bases left unmatched: 7. DNA for the CDR3: TGTGCCACGGGACTAGCGAAAGTTAATGAGCAGTTCTTC. Amino acid sequence: CATGLAKVNEQFF.

V usage is TRBV5-8 and J usage is TRBJ2-2; D assignment may be TRBD1 or TRBD2 (6 bases each). The CDR3 extends over 14 amino acids. Germline V gene data show CDR1 as SGHTS and CDR2 as YDEGEE. V shed 4 bases and J shed 5 bases, with 12 bases lying between them. The CDR3 DNA is TGTGCCAGCAGCCAGGGGAGGCGGACCGGGGAGCTGTTTTTT. As protein: CASSQGRRTGELFF.

The rearrangement joins TRBV7-9 to TRBJ2-2, with D possibly being TRBD2 (5 bases). CDR3 length equals 15 residues. V lost 1 base and J 3 bases, leaving 9 bases between the germline ends. CDR1 and CDR2 from the germline V gene are SEHNR and FQNEAQ (reference sequence). Written as DNA, the CDR3 is TGTGCCAGCAGCTTAGGGACTTTCTACACCGGGGAGCTGTTTTTT. Its protein product is CASSLGTFYTGELFF.

The CDR3 DNA sequence: TGTGCCAGCAGCCAAGTTAGAAGCGGGAGTGACAATGAGCAGTTCTTC. Amino acid sequence: CASSQVRSGSDNEQFF. This chain connects TRBV4-2 to TRBJ2-1, with 8 bases aligning to TRBD2. Per germline, CDR1 LGHNA and CDR2 YNFKEQ. The CDR3 runs 16 residues. With 1 base clipped from V and 5 bases from J, the junction kept 7 bases outside the gene matches.

This clonotype appeared a single time. CDR3 sequence (DNA): TGTGCCAGTAGTATCCCACCGGGACAGGGGACCTACGAGCAGTACTTC. Protein product: CASSIPPGQGTYEQYF. The chain uses TRBV19 and TRBJ2-7; 10 positions agree with TRBD1. The CDR3 sequence is 16 residues long. CDR1 is LNHDA and CDR2 is SQIVND in the germline V gene (reference sequence). V shed 3 bases, J shed 2 bases, and the junction held 7 bases outside the gene matches.

This clonotype has only one observation. The chain combines TRBV3-1 with TRBJ1-1; a weak D match, TRBD1 (5 bases). The CDR3 is made up of 13 amino acids. Trimming removed 4 bases at V and 4 bases at J, with 10 bases between. From germline, CDR1 is LGHDT and CDR2 YNNKEL (reference sequence). The CDR3 DNA reads as TGTGCCAGCAGCCCAGGGTATGTCACTGAAGCTTTCTTT. The encoded protein is CASSPGYVTEAFF. Full variable domain (remainder filled in from reference TRBV3-1 and TRBJ1-1): DTAVSQTPKYLVTQMGNDKSIKCEQNLGHDTMYWYKQDSKKFLKIMFSYNNKELIINETVPNRFSPKSPDKAHLNLHINSLELGDSAVYFCASSPGYVTEAFFGQGTRLTVV.

The V gene is TRBV5-1, the J gene TRBJ2-7, with D unclear. Germline V gene lookup returns CDR1 SGHRS and CDR2 YFSETQ. Trimming stripped 0 bases from V and 3 bases from J, with 10 bases between. The CDR3 consists of 14 residues. CDR3 in amino acids: CASSLVGSGYEQYF. CDR3 sequence (DNA): TGCGCCAGCAGCTTGGTGGGTTCGGGCTACGAGCAGTACTTC.

The rearrangement joins TRBV5-4 to TRBJ1-2; D may be TRBD1 (6 bases). The V gene lost 0 bases and the J gene lost 6 bases, with 9 bases spanning the gap. Germline CDR1 reads SGHNT; CDR2 reads YYREEE (reference sequence). This CDR3 region has 13 residues. The CDR3 DNA reads as TGTGCCAGCAGCTTGGTGGGGGGCGATGGCTACACCTTC. Translated, it gives CASSLVGGDGYTF.

The chain recombines TRBV28 with TRBJ2-7; 7 bases map to TRBD1. There are 14 residues in the CDR3. CDR1 MDHEN and CDR2 SYDVKM come from the germline V gene. The trim removed 6 bases at V and 2 bases at J, leaving 7 bases unmatched. The CDR3 bases are TGTGCCAGCAGACCCGGGACAGAGACCTACGAGCAGTACTTC. It is translated as CASRPGTETYEQYF.

V gene TRBV10-3 combines with J gene TRBJ2-4; D is perhaps TRBD1 (6 bases). Germline lookup yields CDR1 ENHRY and CDR2 SYGVKD. The V end was cut by 5 bases, the J end by 0 bases, with 17 bases between. The CDR3 contains 17 residues. The chain's CDR3 is CAISPRAGAKAKNIQYF. Here the CDR3 DNA reads TGTGCCATCAGTCCCCGTGCAGGGGCGAAAGCCAAAAACATTCAGTACTTC.

The rearrangement joins TRBV14 to TRBJ2-2, with TRBD1 identical over 9 bases. This CDR3 has 16 amino acids. V shed 3 bases, J shed 2 bases, and the junction held 4 bases outside the gene matches. Germline V gene lookup returns CDR1 SGHDN and CDR2 FVKESK. The CDR3 nucleotides are TGTGCCAGCAGCCAGGGGGACAGGGACAACACCGGGGAGCTGTTTTTT. Its protein is CASSQGDRDNTGELFF.

This clonotype was found once. The chain links TRBV20-1 to TRBJ2-1; TRBD2 matches 12 bases. There are 15 residues in the CDR3. Per germline, CDR1 DFQATT and CDR2 SNEGSKA (reference sequence). V lost 6 bases to trimming and J lost 8 bases; unmatched junction nucleotides: 11. The CDR3 sequence is CSASKTSGRLYEQFF. DNA for the CDR3: TGCAGTGCGTCGAAGACTAGCGGGAGACTTTATGAGCAGTTCTTC.

In this sample, this clonotype turned up once. The chain combines TRBV18 with TRBJ2-7; no clear D gene. Trimming stripped 3 bases from V and 2 bases from J, with 5 bases between. This CDR3 contains 12 residues. CDR1 is KGHSH, CDR2 LQKENI, per germline. The CDR3 nucleotides are TGTGCCAGCTCACCGGTTCCCTACGAGCAGTACTTC. Protein sequence: CASSPVPYEQYF.

The chain carries TRBV5-1 and TRBJ1-1; D is uncertain. This CDR3 has 15 amino acids. V was shortened by 4 bases and J by 1 base, with 14 bases between the two germline ends. Germline assignment: CDR1 SGHRS and CDR2 YFSETQ. In nucleotides, the CDR3 is TGCGCCAGCAGCCGTGGGGAGCAAACGAACACTGAAGCTTTCTTT. Its translation is CASSRGEQTNTEAFF.

In DNA form, the CDR3 reads TGTGCCAGCAGCAACGGGAGCGGGGCAGATACGCAGTATTTT. Its translation: CASSNGSGADTQYF. The chain is built from TRBV7-3 and TRBJ2-3; 7 nucleotides agree with TRBD2. V dropped 5 bases and J dropped 4; count of bases not matched to a gene: 6. The CDR3 consists of 14 residues. Germline CDR1 and CDR2: SGHTA and FQGTGA.

The count of this clonotype is one. The chain combines TRBV15 with TRBJ1-5, with D possibly being TRBD1 (6 bases). The V gene lost 6 bases and the J gene lost 7 bases, with 13 bases spanning the gap. The germline V gene has CDR1 LNHNV and CDR2 YYDKDF (reference sequence). This CDR3 has 13 residues. CDR3: CATRGGLYQPQHF. DNA for the CDR3: TGTGCCACCAGGGGGGGCCTGTACCAGCCCCAGCATTTT.

The J gene is TRBJ2-7, the V gene TRBV29-1, with 10 bases lining up with TRBD2. The CDR3 is 13 residues long. V lost 6 bases, J lost 6 bases, and 8 bases stayed unmatched. Germline CDR1 and CDR2: SQVTM and ANQGSEA. The CDR3, as DNA: TGCAGCGTCGGGGGGGGACTAGCGAGCGAGCAGTACTTC. It encodes CSVGGGLASEQYF.

This sequence joins TRBV20-1 and TRBJ2-7, with 10 bases fitting TRBD2. J gave up 1 base and V 1 base, and 4 bases lay outside the gene matches. Germline CDR1 and CDR2: DFQATT and SNEGSKA (reference sequence). This CDR3 comprises 15 residues. Here the CDR3 DNA reads TGCAGTGCTAGAGTTGGGACTAGCGTATCCTACGAGCAGTACTTC. This translates into CSARVGTSVSYEQYF.

The CDR3 loop is CAWSGAAAFF. For the CDR3, the DNA is TGTGCCTGGAGTGGAGCTGCAGCTTTCTTT. J is TRBJ1-1 and V is TRBV30; D gene unclear. Deletions cut 1 base from V and 10 bases from J, with 7 bases between. Germline CDR1 GTSNPN, CDR2 SVGIG (reference sequence). The CDR3 covers 10 residues.

CDR3: CASSVLPTGPEQYF. DNA of the CDR3: TGTGCCAGCAGCGTACTCCCCACCGGGCCCGAGCAGTACTTC. This chain joins TRBV9 and TRBJ2-7; D unclear. Trimming left V 1 base short and J 6 bases short, with 14 bases between. This CDR3 has 14 amino acids. From germline, CDR1 is SGDLS and CDR2 YYNGEE.

The chain joins TRBV20-1 to TRBJ2-5, with 10 bases aligning to TRBD2. V shed 6 bases and J 5 bases; nucleotides not matched to a gene: 15. CDR3 length equals 16 residues. Germline V CDR1 and CDR2: DFQATT, SNEGSKA (reference sequence). The CDR3 DNA sequence: TGCAGTGCCCCATCGACTAGCGGGTCGCTAGGGGAGACCCAGTACTTC. It encodes CSAPSTSGSLGETQYF.

V is TRBV3-1 and J is TRBJ2-2, with 9 bases that match TRBD1. After removal of 4 bases from V and 0 bases from J, the junction contained 3 bases not matched to a gene. The length of the CDR3 is 16 residues. In germline, CDR1 is LGHDT, CDR2 YNNKEL (reference sequence). The CDR3 nucleotides read TGTGCCAGCAGCCGAACAGGGGGCCCGAACACCGGGGAGCTGTTTTTT. Amino acid sequence: CASSRTGGPNTGELFF.